Shown below are 20 T cell receptor beta chains from a single sample sequenced in a study of blood T cell repertoires in COVID-19. Sequencing was performed with immunoSEQ multiplex PCR; in TCRdb, only in-frame clones are kept and a portion is missing. The table lists fewer than 250,000 clones, 70% to 90% of them singletons. The sequencing sample was made of peripheral blood. Every receptor here comes from a woman between 45 and 60 years old with active or convalescent COVID-19.

This chain connects TRBV12-5 to TRBJ1-1, with TRBD1 matching 7 bases. Germline V gene lookup returns CDR1 LGHNT and CDR2 FRNRAP. V shed 0 bases, J shed 5 bases, and the junction held 6 bases outside the gene matches. This CDR3 region has 15 residues. CDR3 region: CASGLVVGGETEAFF. Written as DNA, the CDR3 is TGTGCTAGTGGTTTGGTTGTAGGGGGCGAAACTGAAGCTTTCTTT.

This clone was recorded once. The chain is built from TRBV6-5 and TRBJ2-7; tentative D call: TRBD2 (5 bases). There are 14 residues in the CDR3. Per germline, CDR1 MNHEY and CDR2 SVGAGI. V was shortened by 6 bases and J by 0 bases, with 12 bases between the two germline ends. The CDR3 here is CASSRGRYSYEQYF. Written as DNA, the CDR3 is TGTGCCAGCAGCCGCGGGCGATACTCCTACGAGCAGTACTTC.

V gene TRBV5-4 combines with J gene TRBJ1-1; 7 bases fit TRBD1. The V segment lost 6 bases and the J segment 3 bases; nucleotides outside the gene matches: 8. CDR3 length equals 14 residues. The germline V gene encodes CDR1 SGHNT and CDR2 YYREEE (reference sequence). The CDR3 DNA follows: TGTGCCAGCACCTTCCAACAGGGGTACACTGAAGCTTTCTTT. It codes for CASTFQQGYTEAFF.

The CDR3 is CATSSLGQGSHEQYF. DNA for the CDR3: TGTGCCACCAGCAGTTTGGGACAGGGGAGCCACGAGCAGTACTTC. The genes are TRBV15 and TRBJ2-7; 10 bases agree with TRBD1. V shed 3 bases, J shed 5 bases, and the junction held 7 bases outside the gene matches. CDR3 size: 15 residues. The germline gives CDR1 LNHNV, CDR2 YYDKDF (reference sequence). Full variable domain (rest looked up from reference TRBV15 and TRBJ2-7): DAMVIQNPRYQVTQFGKPVTLSCSQTLNHNVMYWYQQKSSQAPKLLFHYYDKDFNNEADTPDNFQSRRPNTSFCFLDIRSPGLGDTAMYLCATSSLGQGSHEQYFGPGTRLTVT.

This rearrangement joins TRBV5-4 to TRBJ2-6, with D perhaps TRBD1 (6 bases). Germline V gene lookup returns CDR1 SGHNT and CDR2 YYREEE (reference sequence). This CDR3 comprises 17 residues. Trimming took off 2 bases at V and 0 bases at J, with 12 bases between the two ends. DNA of the CDR3: TGTGCCAGCAGCTTAAGGACAGCGCGCTCTGGGGCCAACGTCCTGACTTTC. This codes for CASSLRTARSGANVLTF.

This clone showed up just a few times. V and J are TRBV24-1 and TRBJ1-5, with D possibly TRBD1 on 6 matching bases. Germline values: CDR1 KGHDR, CDR2 SFDVKD. The ends were cut back, 4 bases at V and 7 bases at J, with 10 bases in the middle. This CDR3 contains 13 residues. The CDR3 sequence is CATSEGASQPQHF. The CDR3 nucleotides read TGTGCCACCAGTGAGGGGGCATCCCAGCCCCAGCATTTT.

This rearrangement joins TRBV3-1 (or the pseudogene TRBV3-2) to TRBJ2-1, with TRBD1 as a possible D gene (6 bases). Germline V CDR1 and CDR2: LGHDT, YNNKEL (reference sequence). The CDR3 contains 12 residues. V lost 7 bases and J 7 bases, leaving 11 bases between the germline ends. The CDR3 reads CASTSQGNEQFF. The CDR3 nucleotides are TGTGCCAGCACCTCACAGGGAAATGAGCAGTTCTTC.

The gene calls are TRBV20-1 and TRBJ2-1; 13 positions agree with TRBD2. Germline lookup yields CDR1 DFQATT and CDR2 SNEGSKA (reference sequence). V dropped 3 bases and J dropped 6; count of bases not matched to a gene: 8. The CDR3 covers 16 residues. CDR3 loop: CSASGLAGALANEQFF. The DNA for the CDR3 is TGCAGTGCTAGTGGACTAGCGGGGGCCCTAGCCAATGAGCAGTTCTTC.

This clone has a single count. The chain joins TRBV2 to TRBJ2-7; TRBD2 is a possible D gene (6 bases). The CDR3 spans 15 residues. V was shortened by 7 bases and J by 3 bases, with 19 bases between the two germline ends. Germline loops: CDR1 SNHLY, CDR2 FYNNEI. This CDR3 is CASIPPRGNFYEQYF. Written as DNA, the CDR3 is TGTGCCAGCATCCCCCCCCGGGGGAACTTCTACGAGCAGTACTTC.

The V gene is TRBV9, the J gene TRBJ1-2, with 7 bases aligning to TRBD1. This CDR3 has 16 amino acids. Germline trimming cut 4 bases from V and 2 bases from J; bases unmatched to any gene: 11. The germline gives CDR1 SGDLS, CDR2 YYNGEE. CDR3 residues: CASSKVPGTANYGYTF. CDR3 DNA: TGTGCCAGCAGCAAAGTGCCCGGGACAGCAAACTATGGCTACACCTTC.

CDR3 DNA sequence: TGCGCCAGCAGTCGATTCAAGGAGAAACTGTTTTTT. Translating gives CASSRFKEKLFF. V usage is TRBV23-1 and J usage is TRBJ1-4; D call uncertain. TRBV23-1 is an open reading frame whose function is uncertain. The CDR3 contains 12 residues. V gave up 4 bases and J gave up 11 bases, with 11 bases separating them.

The rearrangement joins TRBV18 to TRBJ1-6, with 10 bases aligning to TRBD1. The V and J ends lost 1 base and 9 bases, in that order; junction bases with no gene match: 0. This CDR3 has 14 residues. Germline CDR1 KGHSH, CDR2 LQKENI. In DNA form, the CDR3 reads TGTGCCAGCTCACCACGGGACAGGGGTTCACCCCTCCACTTT. It specifies CASSPRDRGSPLHF.

This clone came up many times. The chain recombines TRBV7-9 with TRBJ1-5; D unclear. CDR3 length equals 17 residues. Germline assignment: CDR1 SEHNR and CDR2 FQNEAQ (reference sequence). Trimming removed 1 base at V and 0 bases at J, with 13 bases between. CDR3 residues: CASSLDISGHSNQPQHF. DNA for the CDR3: TGTGCCAGCAGCTTAGACATATCTGGTCATAGCAATCAGCCCCAGCATTTT.

This chain joins TRBV19 and TRBJ2-1, with TRBD2 matching over 11 bases. Trimming cost V 8 bases and J 4 bases; bases outside gene matches: 7. The CDR3 length is 15 residues. Germline loops: CDR1 LNHDA, CDR2 SQIVND (reference sequence). The CDR3 spells CASAPLAGGYNEQFF. The DNA for the CDR3 is TGTGCCAGTGCCCCTCTAGCGGGGGGATACAATGAGCAGTTCTTC.

CDR3 DNA sequence: TGTGCCAGCAGCTTAACTTTGGGGGGAGGGAGCCACGAGCAGTACTTC. Translation: CASSLTLGGGSHEQYF. The chain employs TRBV7-9 and TRBJ2-7, with 7 bases identical to TRBD2. V was pared by 2 bases and J by 5 bases, with 12 bases of the junction left unmatched. The CDR3 is 16 amino acids. Per germline, CDR1 SEHNR and CDR2 FQNEAQ (reference sequence).

The chain links TRBV28 to TRBJ1-4; weak D call: TRBD1 (5 bases). The CDR3 covers 12 residues. V lost 1 base to trimming and J lost 14 bases, with 11 bases between them. CDR1 is MDHEN, CDR2 SYDVKM, per germline. The CDR3 reads CASSLLAGKLFF. CDR3 in DNA: TGTGCCAGCAGTTTATTGGCAGGGAAGCTGTTTTTT.

This clone was detected once. The CDR3 nucleotides are TGTGCCACCAGGCGCTCTGGGGCCAACGTCCTGACTTTC. It is translated as CATRRSGANVLTF. V is TRBV12-3 or TRBV12-4 and J is TRBJ2-6; no reliable D call. Trimming took off 10 bases at V and 0 bases at J, with 7 bases between the two ends. The CDR3 length is 13 residues.

This clone was observed a few times. The chain combines TRBV5-1 with TRBJ2-5; D perhaps matches TRBD2 (6 bases). The V and J ends lost 5 bases and 7 bases respectively, with 18 bases between them. The CDR3 totals 14 residues. CDR1 SGHRS and CDR2 YFSETQ come from the germline V gene. The CDR3 nucleotides read TGCGCCAGCAGAGCCGGGAGCGGTCTCGGGACCCAGTACTTC. Protein product: CASRAGSGLGTQYF.

This sequence joins TRBV19 and TRBJ2-1, with D maybe TRBD2 (7 bases). The CDR3 runs to 16 residues. Deletions cut 5 bases from V and 4 bases from J, with 18 bases between. CDR1 LNHDA and CDR2 SQIVND come from the germline V gene (reference sequence). This chain's CDR3 is CASSPVDGGRYNEQFF. The CDR3 bases are TGTGCCAGTAGTCCCGTTGACGGGGGGCGGTACAATGAGCAGTTCTTC. Using reference TRBV19 and TRBJ2-1 for the parts outside the CDR3, the full variable domain is DGGITQSPKYLFRKEGQNVTLSCEQNLNHDAMYWYRQDPGQGLRLIYYSQIVNDFQKGDIAEGYSVSREKKESFPLTVTSAQKNPTAFYLCASSPVDGGRYNEQFFGPGTRLTVL.

V gene TRBV5-1 combines with J gene TRBJ1-1; no firm D call. Looked up from germline, CDR1 is SGHRS and CDR2 is YFSETQ. The V end lost 4 bases, the J end lost 1 base, and 8 bases lay between the germline ends. This CDR3 has 13 residues. The CDR3 loop reads CASSVRENTEAFF. The CDR3 bases are TGCGCCAGCAGCGTACGGGAGAACACTGAAGCTTTCTTT. Looking up the rest from reference TRBV5-1 and TRBJ1-1 gives the full variable domain: KAGVTQTPRYLIKTRGQQVTLSCSPISGHRSVSWYQQTPGQGLQFLFEYFSETQRNKGNFPGRFSGRQFSNSRSEMNVSTLELGDSALYLCASSVRENTEAFFGQGTRLTVV.